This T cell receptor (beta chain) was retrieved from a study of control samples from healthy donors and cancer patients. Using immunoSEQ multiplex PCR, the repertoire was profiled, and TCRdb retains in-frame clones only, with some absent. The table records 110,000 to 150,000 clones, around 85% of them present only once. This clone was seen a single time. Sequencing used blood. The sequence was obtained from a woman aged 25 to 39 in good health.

The CDR3 sequence: CASSSPLKLSGANVLTF. The CDR3 nucleotides are TGTGCCAGCAGCTCCCCCCTCAAGCTGTCTGGGGCCAACGTCCTGACTTTC. V and J are TRBV5-6 and TRBJ2-6; D gene uncertain. The CDR3 loop spans 17 amino acids. Trimming pared 3 bases from V and 1 base from J, leaving 14 bases between. Germline lookup yields CDR1 SGHDT and CDR2 YYEEEE.